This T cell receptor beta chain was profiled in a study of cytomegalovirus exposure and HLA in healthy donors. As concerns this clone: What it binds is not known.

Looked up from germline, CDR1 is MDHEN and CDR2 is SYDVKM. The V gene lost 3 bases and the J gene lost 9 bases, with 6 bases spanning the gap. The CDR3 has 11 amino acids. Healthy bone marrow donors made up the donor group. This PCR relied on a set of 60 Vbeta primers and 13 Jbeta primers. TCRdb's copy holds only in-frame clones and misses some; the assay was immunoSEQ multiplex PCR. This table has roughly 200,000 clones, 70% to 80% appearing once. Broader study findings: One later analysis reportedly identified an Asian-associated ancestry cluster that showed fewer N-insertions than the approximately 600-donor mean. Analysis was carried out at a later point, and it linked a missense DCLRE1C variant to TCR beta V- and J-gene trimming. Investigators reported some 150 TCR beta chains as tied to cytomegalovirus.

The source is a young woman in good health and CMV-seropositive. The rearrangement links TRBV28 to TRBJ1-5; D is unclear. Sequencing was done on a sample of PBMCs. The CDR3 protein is CASSLRGPQHF. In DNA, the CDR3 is TGTGCCAGCAGTTTGCGAGGGCCCCAGCATTTT.